This T cell receptor beta chain emerged from a study of shared clonotypes between healthy human individuals. TCRdb's copy holds only in-frame clones and misses some; the assay was immunoSEQ multiplex PCR. The sample lists hundreds of thousands of clones, 95% to 98% seen once, with 0.3% in the top ten. CD45RO negativity and positive selection for CCR7 defined naive CD8 cells, a population that excluded terminally differentiated effector memory CD45RA+ cells. Recent acute infections and vaccinations were absent in the healthy HIV-negative adult donors. This CDR3 is 16 amino acids long. Germline-derived CDR1 and CDR2 are LGHNA and YSLEER. Unmatched junction bases numbered 9, after V lost 4 bases and J lost 4 bases. This clone appeared once.

The sequence came from a man aged 25 to 40 in good health. This chain joins TRBV4-3 and TRBJ2-3, with 9 bases aligning to TRBD2. The sequenced sample was naive CD8+ T cells sorted from blood. CDR3 sequence reads: CASSRGSSGNSDTQYF. The CDR3 DNA sequence: TGCGCCAGCAGCCGAGGGTCTAGCGGGAACTCAGATACGCAGTATTTT.